Described below is a single T cell receptor beta chain sequence and its context. The target antigen is unknown. This sample is drawn from a study of cytomegalovirus exposure and HLA in healthy donors. 13 Jbeta primers and 60 Vbeta primers were used for the PCR. Assay: immunoSEQ multiplex PCR; the TCRdb copy retains only in-frame clones and omits some. The sample contains 100,000 to 150,000 clones, roughly 85% of which appear only once. CDR1 and CDR2 from the germline V gene are MGHRA and YSYEKL. The CDR3 consists of 17 residues. Trimming removed 4 bases at V and 4 bases at J, with 20 bases between. Broader study findings: A later analysis reportedly identified an Asian-associated ancestry cluster as carrying fewer N-insertions than the approximately 730-donor mean.

This receptor was taken from a young man in good health and CMV-seropositive. The sequencing sample was made of PBMCs. This chain joins TRBV4-1 and TRBJ2-1; TRBD2 is a possible D gene (5 bases). CDR3 amino acids: CASSPFWGEVAYNEQFF. The CDR3 DNA follows: TGCGCCAGCAGCCCGTTCTGGGGAGAAGTTGCTTACAATGAGCAGTTCTTC.